In its sample, the clone carrying this T cell receptor beta chain was seen a few times. Before vaccination, two weeks after the third vaccination, and at progression, PBMC were collected. This sample was included in a study of glioma-infiltrating T cells after dendritic cell vaccination. Profiling relied on immunoSEQ multiplex PCR, and the TCRdb table lists in-frame clones only, not all of them. This sample carries about 95,000 clones, around 85% of them seen once, and the ten largest clones take 2.5% to 3%. The junction had 21 bases not matched to a gene; V was cut back by 2 bases and J by 6 bases. Per germline, CDR1 SGHDN and CDR2 FVKESK. The CDR3 has 20 amino acids.

The sequencing used blood, collected before dendritic cell vaccination. This clonotype was obtained from a human donor with glioblastoma. The rearrangement links TRBV14 to TRBJ2-2, with 7 bases aligning to TRBD1. CDR3 protein: CASSQNLPSTGSGGSGELFF. CDR3 DNA sequence: TGTGCCAGCAGCCAAAATTTGCCCTCGACAGGGTCCGGCGGCTCCGGGGAGCTGTTTTTT.